The subject of this entry is one T cell receptor beta chain. Its antigen is unknown. This CDR3 spans 13 amino acids. The ends were cut back, 3 bases at V and 8 bases at J, with 11 bases in the middle. The germline gives CDR1 MNHEY, CDR2 SMNVEV (reference sequence). The source of the sample is a study of blood T cells in healthy people across ages. Overall study findings and caveats: In older individuals, TCR beta diversity per million T cells was lower, falling roughly linearly with age.

Each sample yielded at least 7 million isolated PBMCs. With a J-beta primer mix and a sample-barcoded 5' primer, a second PCR ran roughly 6 to 11 cycles. Via MiXCR, TCRdb re-called the 5' RACE reads, giving one row per CDR3 protein. The sample holds hundreds of thousands of distinct CDR3 sequences, 25% seen once. These data also formed part of another study, on T cells of mothers and their children. This second report adds: Related mother-child pairs shared slightly more overlap than unrelated pairs, but the difference was non-significant.

The sample was blood. The origin of this receptor is a boy aged 5-17 years in good health. The chain is built from TRBV27 and TRBJ2-1, with D perhaps being TRBD1 or TRBD2 (6 bases each). Here the CDR3 DNA reads TGTGCCAGCAGTTTGAACGGGGGCGATGAGCAGTTCTTC. Its translation is CASSLNGGDEQFF.